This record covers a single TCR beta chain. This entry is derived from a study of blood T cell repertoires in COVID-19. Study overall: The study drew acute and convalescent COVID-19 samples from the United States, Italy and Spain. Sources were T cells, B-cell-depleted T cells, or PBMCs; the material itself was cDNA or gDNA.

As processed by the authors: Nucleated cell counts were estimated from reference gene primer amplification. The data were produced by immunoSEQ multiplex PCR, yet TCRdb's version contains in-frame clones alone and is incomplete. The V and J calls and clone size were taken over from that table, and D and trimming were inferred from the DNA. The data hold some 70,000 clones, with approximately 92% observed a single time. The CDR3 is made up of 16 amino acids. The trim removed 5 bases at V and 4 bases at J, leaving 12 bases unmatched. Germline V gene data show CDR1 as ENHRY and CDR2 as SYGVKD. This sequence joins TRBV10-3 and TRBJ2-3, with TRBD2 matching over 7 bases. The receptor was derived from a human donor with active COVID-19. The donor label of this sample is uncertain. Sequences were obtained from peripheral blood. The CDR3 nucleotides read TGTGCCATCAGTTCTAATACGGGAGGTGGTGCAGATACGCAGTATTTT. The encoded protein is CAISSNTGGGADTQYF.